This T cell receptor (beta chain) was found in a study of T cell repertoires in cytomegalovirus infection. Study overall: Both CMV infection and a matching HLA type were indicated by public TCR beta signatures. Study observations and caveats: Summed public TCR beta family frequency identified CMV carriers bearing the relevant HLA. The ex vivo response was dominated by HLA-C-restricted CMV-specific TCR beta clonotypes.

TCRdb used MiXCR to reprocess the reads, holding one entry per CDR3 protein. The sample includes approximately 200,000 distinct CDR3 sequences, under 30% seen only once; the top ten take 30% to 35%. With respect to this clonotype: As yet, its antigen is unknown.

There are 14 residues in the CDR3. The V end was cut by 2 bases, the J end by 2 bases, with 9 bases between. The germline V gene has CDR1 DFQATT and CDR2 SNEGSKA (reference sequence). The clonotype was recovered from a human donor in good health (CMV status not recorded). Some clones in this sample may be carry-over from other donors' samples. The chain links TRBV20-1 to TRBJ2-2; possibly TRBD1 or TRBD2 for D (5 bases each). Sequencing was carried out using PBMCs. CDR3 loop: CSARPGTNTGELFF. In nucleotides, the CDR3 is TGCAGTGCTAGACCAGGGACCAACACCGGGGAGCTGTTTTTT.